This T cell receptor beta chain appears in the sequencing data of a study of response to subunit inactivated influenza vaccine. TCRdb recomputed calls from the RT-PCR reads with MiXCR, one row per CDR3 protein. The sample has approximately 500,000 distinct CDR3 sequences; roughly 23% are singletons. CDR3 length: 14 amino acids. CDR1 and CDR2 from the germline V gene are SGHNT and YYREEE (reference sequence). V lost 1 base and J lost 3; bases outside the gene matches: 2. These data also featured in a second study, about T cells expressing NK-cell markers. As reported in that work: As the method of synthesis, 5'RACE template switching with UMIs yielded TCR beta cDNA.

The sequence was obtained from a man in his fifties or sixties who received an inactivated influenza vaccine. This sequence joins TRBV5-4 and TRBJ2-5, with 8 bases matching TRBD2. The starting material was CD4+ T cells sorted from PBMCs, obtained less than 13 days after vaccination. CDR3 residues: CASSLPGGEETQYF. The CDR3 DNA sequence: TGTGCCAGCAGCTTGCCCGGGGGGGAAGAGACCCAGTACTTC.